These 30 T cell receptor beta chains share one sample of origin, sequenced in a study of shared clonotypes between healthy human individuals. Terminally differentiated effector memory CD45RA+ cells were excluded from the naive CD8 cells, which were CD45RO-negative and positively selected for CCR7. TCRdb keeps only in-frame clones here, not all; method: immunoSEQ multiplex PCR. The sample consists of approximately 2,200,000 clones, about 92% of them appearing once. The sample consisted of naive CD8+ T cells from PBMCs. These receptors all come from a man aged 18 to 30 in good health. Some clones in this sample may be carry-over from other donors' samples.

This sequence joins TRBV5-1 and TRBJ1-1; maybe TRBD1 (6 bases). CDR3 length: 14 amino acids. Germline V gene lookup returns CDR1 SGHRS and CDR2 YFSETQ. V gave up 0 bases and J gave up 7 bases, with 13 bases separating them. The CDR3 spells CASSLGQASHEAFF. The DNA of the CDR3 is TGCGCCAGCAGCTTGGGACAGGCTTCACATGAAGCTTTCTTT.

V and J are TRBV6-4 and TRBJ2-1; 7 bases match TRBD2. The length of the CDR3 is 14 residues. CDR1 is MRHNA and CDR2 is SNTAGT in the germline V gene. V shed 5 bases, J shed 5 bases, and the junction held 6 bases outside the gene matches. As DNA, the CDR3 is TGTGCCAGCAGTCGGGGACTAACGAACAATGAGCAGTTCTTC. This sequence encodes CASSRGLTNNEQFF.

A note on this clone: Distinct nucleotide sequences in the sample also encode this CDR3. The chain links TRBV28 to TRBJ1-5; no reliable D call. CDR1 is MDHEN, CDR2 SYDVKM, per germline. The CDR3 covers 13 residues. The V end lost 2 bases, the J end lost 4 bases, and 6 bases lay between the germline ends. CDR3 nucleotide sequence: TGTGCCAGCAGTTTAGGGCCGAATCAGCCCCAGCATTTT. Its translation is CASSLGPNQPQHF. Full variable domain (remainder filled in from reference TRBV28 and TRBJ1-5): DVKVTQSSRYLVKRTGEKVFLECVQDMDHENMFWYRQDPGLGLRLIYFSYDVKMKEKGDIPEGYSVSREKKERFSLILESASTNQTSMYLCASSLGPNQPQHFGDGTRLSIL.

The chain carries TRBV27 and TRBJ2-6; the D call may be TRBD1 or TRBD2 (5 bases each). V was trimmed by 3 bases and J by 1 base, leaving 7 bases between them. Germline CDR1 is MNHEY and CDR2 is SMNVEV (reference sequence). The CDR3 has 15 residues. In nucleotides, the CDR3 is TGTGCCAGCAGTTTTGGGGGTTCTGGGGCCAACGTCCTGACTTTC. Translated: CASSFGGSGANVLTF.

The chain combines TRBV27 with TRBJ2-7, with 8 bases fitting TRBD1. The V and J ends lost 1 base and 0 bases, in that order; junction bases with no gene match: 5. The CDR3 has 16 residues. CDR1 and CDR2 from the germline V gene are MNHEY and SMNVEV (reference sequence). CDR3 in DNA: TGTGCCAGCAGTTTATACCCTGGGACAGGCTCCTACGAGCAGTACTTC. It encodes CASSLYPGTGSYEQYF.

The chain links TRBV10-1 to TRBJ2-7; D tentatively fits TRBD1 or TRBD2 (5 bases each). Germline CDR1 and CDR2: WNHNN and SYGVQD (reference sequence). V was clipped by 3 bases and J by 5 bases, with 8 bases between them. The CDR3 has 12 residues. CDR3 loop: CASSDRGDEQYF. The CDR3 DNA sequence: TGCGCCAGCAGTGATCGAGGGGACGAGCAGTACTTC.

The V gene is TRBV28, the J gene TRBJ1-2; 9 positions match TRBD1. CDR3 length: 15 amino acids. V shed 6 bases and J 5 bases; nucleotides not matched to a gene: 10. Per germline, CDR1 MDHEN and CDR2 SYDVKM. As DNA, the CDR3 is TGTGCCAGCAGCCTCACAGGGGGCTCTCGGTATGGCTACACCTTC. It codes for CASSLTGGSRYGYTF.

The chain employs TRBV6-5 and TRBJ2-7; D not resolved. Per the germline V gene, CDR1 is MNHEY and CDR2 is SVGAGI. This CDR3 is built from 14 residues. V was shortened by 10 bases and J by 2 bases, with 18 bases between the two germline ends. CDR3 protein: CATSVLGRPYEQYF. The CDR3 nucleotides are TGTGCCACCTCTGTCTTGGGCCGTCCCTACGAGCAGTACTTC.

This clone occurred once. This chain joins TRBV4-3 and TRBJ2-7, with TRBD2 matching over 9 bases. This CDR3 is built from 19 residues. The V gene end was trimmed by 0 bases and the J gene end by 0 bases; junction bases not matched to a gene: 12. CDR1 and CDR2 from the germline V gene are LGHNA and YSLEER. The CDR3 DNA reads TGCGCCAGCAGCCAAGATCTCGATAGCGGGAGCGGTAGCTCCTACGAGCAGTACTTC. It codes for CASSQDLDSGSGSSYEQYF.

The rearrangement links TRBV14 to TRBJ2-1; D remains ambiguous. Trimming left V 4 bases short and J 5 bases short, with 12 bases between. Germline CDR1 SGHDN, CDR2 FVKESK. This CDR3 has 14 residues. CDR3 amino acids: CASSPTRSNNEQFF. In DNA, the CDR3 is TGTGCCAGCAGCCCCACCCGGTCCAACAATGAGCAGTTCTTC.

This clone was observed a single time. The chain is built from TRBV19 and TRBJ1-5; 7 positions match TRBD1. CDR1 and CDR2 from the germline V gene are LNHDA and SQIVND (reference sequence). V dropped 5 bases and J dropped 0; count of bases not matched to a gene: 4. This CDR3 contains 15 residues. CDR3 coding DNA: TGTGCCAGTAGTCTCCACAGGGGTAGCAATCAGCCCCAGCATTTT. Translated, it gives CASSLHRGSNQPQHF.

This chain joins TRBV5-4 and TRBJ2-4; D uncertain. Germline V gene sequence: CDR1 SGHNT, CDR2 YYREEE (reference sequence). The length of the CDR3 is 14 residues. The V gene lost 2 bases and the J gene lost 8 bases, with 14 bases spanning the gap. Here the CDR3 reads CASSLLVDRDIQYF. The CDR3 DNA sequence: TGTGCCAGCAGCTTATTGGTAGATCGCGACATTCAGTACTTC. Variable domain in full (rest from reference TRBV5-4 and TRBJ2-4): ETGVTQSPTHLIKTRGQQVTLRCSSQSGHNTVSWYQQALGQGPQFIFQYYREEENGRGNFPPRFSGLQFPNYSSELNVNALELDDSALYLCASSLLVDRDIQYFGAGTRLSVL.

V gene TRBV4-3 combines with J gene TRBJ1-1; 9 nucleotides match TRBD1. V lost 3 bases to trimming and J lost 4 bases; unmatched junction nucleotides: 6. Per the germline V gene, CDR1 is LGHNA and CDR2 is YSLEER. The CDR3 has 15 residues. CDR3 in DNA: TGCGCCAGCAGCCAGGGGACAGGGTGGGGCACTGAAGCTTTCTTT. Its translation is CASSQGTGWGTEAFF.

The chain joins TRBV4-1 to TRBJ2-7, with a possible D match to TRBD2 (5 bases). Trimming cost V 6 bases and J 1 base, with 16 bases left between them. CDR3 length equals 15 residues. Germline CDR1 reads MGHRA; CDR2 reads YSYEKL. This chain's CDR3 is CASRVTGISSYEQYF. The DNA for the CDR3 is TGCGCCAGCAGGGTTACCGGGATCTCATCCTACGAGCAGTACTTC.

V usage is TRBV19 and J usage is TRBJ1-5; 9 positions agree with TRBD1. The CDR3 is made up of 16 amino acids. The ends lost 3 bases at V and 2 bases at J; junction bases unmatched: 5. In germline, CDR1 is LNHDA, CDR2 SQIVND (reference sequence). CDR3: CASSIPRTGGNQPQHF. The CDR3 DNA reads TGTGCCAGTAGTATCCCCCGGACAGGGGGCAATCAGCCCCAGCATTTT.

The V and J genes are TRBV29-1 and TRBJ1-1; D is undetermined. V lost 5 bases to trimming and J lost 0 bases, with 16 bases between them. The CDR3 length is 15 residues. CDR1 is SQVTM and CDR2 is ANQGSEA in the germline V gene. The CDR3 sequence: CSVPSLRRVNTEAFF. In nucleotides, the CDR3 is TGCAGCGTTCCTAGCCTTCGACGGGTGAACACTGAAGCTTTCTTT.

The chain carries TRBV28 and TRBJ2-7; 8 bases align to TRBD2. The CDR3 length is 14 residues. Germline loops: CDR1 MDHEN, CDR2 SYDVKM. After removal of 6 bases from V and 4 bases from J, the junction contained 8 bases not matched to a gene. For the CDR3, the DNA is TGTGCCAGCAGCCAGAGCGGGAGATTGTACGAGCAGTACTTC. It translates to CASSQSGRLYEQYF.

The chain couples TRBV10-3 to TRBJ2-7; 7 bases match TRBD1. V trimming: 5 bases; J trimming: 2 bases; junction bases outside the gene matches: 3. The CDR3 has 13 amino acids. The V gene's germline CDR1 is ENHRY and CDR2 SYGVKD. In DNA, the CDR3 is TGTGCCATCAGTTGGGACAGTGCCTACGAGCAGTACTTC. Protein sequence: CAISWDSAYEQYF.

The gene calls are TRBV15 and TRBJ2-7; TRBD2 is a possible D gene (5 bases). CDR3 length equals 14 residues. V was clipped by 5 bases and J by 3 bases, with 14 bases between them. CDR1 is LNHNV and CDR2 is YYDKDF in the germline V gene (reference sequence). The CDR3 coding sequence is TGTGCCACCAGCGCTGGGGAAGGACTCTACGAGCAGTACTTC. Translated, it gives CATSAGEGLYEQYF.

This clone has a handful of counts. The chain employs TRBV7-9 and TRBJ1-1, with 7 bases lining up with TRBD1. After removal of 5 bases from V and 11 bases from J, the junction contained 8 bases not matched to a gene. The CDR3 is 12 residues long. Germline CDR1 reads SEHNR; CDR2 reads FQNEAQ (reference sequence). The CDR3 reads CASSAYRGLAFF. The CDR3 DNA reads TGTGCCAGCAGCGCCTACAGGGGTCTGGCTTTCTTT.

The rearrangement links TRBV27 to TRBJ2-1; 8 bases map to TRBD1. The CDR3 consists of 13 residues. Germline CDR1 reads MNHEY; CDR2 reads SMNVEV (reference sequence). The junction had 7 bases not matched to a gene; V was cut back by 6 bases and J by 9 bases. This chain's CDR3 is CASRKDRDSEQFF. CDR3 DNA: TGTGCCAGCAGGAAGGACAGGGACAGTGAGCAGTTCTTC.

The J gene is TRBJ1-1, the V gene TRBV27; 7 bases are shared with TRBD1. The CDR3 runs 13 residues. Germline V gene lookup returns CDR1 MNHEY and CDR2 SMNVEV (reference sequence). V was clipped by 5 bases and J by 7 bases; unmatched bases: 7. CDR3 DNA: TGTGCCAGCAGTCCACTTGACAGGGTTGAAGCTTTCTTT. This translates into CASSPLDRVEAFF.

This clone is a singleton in its sample. The CDR3 is CASSDSGLAGPSYEQYF. The CDR3, as DNA: TGTGCCAGCAGTGATTCGGGACTAGCGGGACCCTCCTACGAGCAGTACTTC. V and J are TRBV25-1 and TRBJ2-7; 13 bases match TRBD2. Germline V gene data show CDR1 as MGHDK and CDR2 as SYGVNS. Trimming took 3 bases from V and 0 from J; bases not matched to a gene: 5. This CDR3 has 17 amino acids.

The count of this clone is one. CDR3 DNA sequence: TGTGCCAGCAGCGTCGGGGCTCGCGGGGAGCTGTTTTTT. As protein: CASSVGARGELFF. V gene TRBV9 combines with J gene TRBJ2-2; perhaps D is TRBD1 or TRBD2 (5 bases each). The CDR3 totals 13 residues. Germline V gene data show CDR1 as SGDLS and CDR2 as YYNGEE. With 2 bases removed from V and 7 bases from J, the gap between germline ends came to 9 bases.

The CDR3 bases are TGTGCCAGCAGTTTAAATTTGGGCGAGCAGTACTTC. Amino acids: CASSLNLGEQYF. The chain combines TRBV28 with TRBJ2-7; D not certain. Trimming removed 2 bases from V and 6 bases from J, with 8 bases in between. The CDR3 covers 12 residues. CDR1 and CDR2 from the germline V gene are MDHEN and SYDVKM.

This chain links TRBV7-2 with TRBJ2-1, with 9 bases aligning to TRBD2. The CDR3 extends over 15 amino acids. Trimming took 1 base from V and 5 from J; bases not matched to a gene: 3. Germline V lookup: CDR1 SGHTA, CDR2 FQGNSA. CDR3 amino acids: CASSLVAGADNEQFF. CDR3 in DNA: TGTGCCAGCAGCTTAGTAGCGGGGGCGGACAATGAGCAGTTCTTC.

The J gene is TRBJ2-5, the V gene TRBV28; tentative D call: TRBD1 (5 bases). Germline CDR1 MDHEN, CDR2 SYDVKM. Trimming shortened V by 3 bases and J by 2 bases, and 10 bases separated the two germline ends. The CDR3 has 14 residues. CDR3 DNA sequence: TGTGCCAGCAGTTTTAGACAGATTCAAGAGACCCAGTACTTC. It yields the protein CASSFRQIQETQYF.

The chain links TRBV28 to TRBJ2-3; tentatively, D is TRBD1 (6 bases). Deletions cut 6 bases from V and 6 bases from J, with 19 bases between. There are 15 residues in the CDR3. Germline loops: CDR1 MDHEN, CDR2 SYDVKM. The chain's CDR3 is CASSASGAIADTQYF. CDR3 bases: TGTGCCAGCAGCGCCTCAGGGGCAATAGCTGATACGCAGTATTTT. The full variable domain, with the rest looked up from reference TRBV28 and TRBJ2-3, is DVKVTQSSRYLVKRTGEKVFLECVQDMDHENMFWYRQDPGLGLRLIYFSYDVKMKEKGDIPEGYSVSREKKERFSLILESASTNQTSMYLCASSASGAIADTQYFGPGTRLTVL.

On this clone: Other DNA sequences in this specimen translate into the identical CDR3. This rearrangement joins TRBV18 to TRBJ2-1; 9 bases align to TRBD2. This CDR3 has 17 residues. The V segment lost 0 bases and the J segment 2 bases; nucleotides outside the gene matches: 5. The germline V gene encodes CDR1 KGHSH and CDR2 LQKENI. This chain's CDR3 is CASSPPSLAGTYNEQFF. The CDR3 DNA follows: TGTGCCAGCTCACCACCGAGTCTAGCGGGAACCTACAATGAGCAGTTCTTC.

The rearrangement joins TRBV10-1 to TRBJ2-3; D is perhaps TRBD1 or TRBD2 (6 bases each). CDR1 is WNHNN, CDR2 SYGVQD, per germline (reference sequence). V was pared by 0 bases and J by 2 bases, with 9 bases between. The CDR3 covers 15 residues. The CDR3 nucleotides read TGCGCCAGCAGTGAGTCGGGGGGCCTCACAGATACGCAGTATTTT. Its translation is CASSESGGLTDTQYF.